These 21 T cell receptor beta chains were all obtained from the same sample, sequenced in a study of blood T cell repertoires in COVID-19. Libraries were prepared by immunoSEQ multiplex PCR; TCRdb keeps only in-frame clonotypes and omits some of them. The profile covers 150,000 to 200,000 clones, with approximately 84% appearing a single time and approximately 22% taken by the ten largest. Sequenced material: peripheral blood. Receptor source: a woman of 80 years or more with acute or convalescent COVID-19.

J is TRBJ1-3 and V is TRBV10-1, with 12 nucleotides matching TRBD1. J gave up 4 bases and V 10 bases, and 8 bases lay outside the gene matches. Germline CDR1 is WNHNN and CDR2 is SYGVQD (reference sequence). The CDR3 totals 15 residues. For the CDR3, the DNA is TGCGCCAACCGGAGGGACAGGGGGCTAGGAAACACCATATATTTT. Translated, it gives CANRRDRGLGNTIYF.

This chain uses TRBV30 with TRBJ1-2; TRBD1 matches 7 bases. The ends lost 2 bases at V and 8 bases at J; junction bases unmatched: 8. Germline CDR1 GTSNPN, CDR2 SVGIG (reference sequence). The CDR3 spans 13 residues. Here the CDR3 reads CAWSSGGPAGYTF. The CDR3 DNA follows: TGTGCCTGGAGTTCAGGGGGGCCGGCAGGCTACACCTTC.

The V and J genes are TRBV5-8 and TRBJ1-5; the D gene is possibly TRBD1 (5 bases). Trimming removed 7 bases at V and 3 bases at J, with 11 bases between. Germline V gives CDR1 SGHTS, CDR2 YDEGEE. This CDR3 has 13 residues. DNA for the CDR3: TGTGCCAGCTCGCGGGGGGTCAATCAGCCCCAGCATTTT. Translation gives CASSRGVNQPQHF.

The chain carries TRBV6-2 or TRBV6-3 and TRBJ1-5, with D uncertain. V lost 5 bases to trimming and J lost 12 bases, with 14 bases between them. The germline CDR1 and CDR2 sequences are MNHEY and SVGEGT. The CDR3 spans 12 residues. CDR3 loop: CASSPLGSVQHF. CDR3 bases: TGTGCCAGCAGTCCACTCGGGTCCGTCCAGCATTTT.

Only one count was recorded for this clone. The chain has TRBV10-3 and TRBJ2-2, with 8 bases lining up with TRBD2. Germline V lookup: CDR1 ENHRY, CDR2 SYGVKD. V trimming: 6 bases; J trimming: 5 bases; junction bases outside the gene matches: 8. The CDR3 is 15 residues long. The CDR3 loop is CAIRDSGSGTGELFF. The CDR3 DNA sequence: TGTGCCATCAGAGACAGCGGGAGCGGTACCGGGGAGCTGTTTTTT.

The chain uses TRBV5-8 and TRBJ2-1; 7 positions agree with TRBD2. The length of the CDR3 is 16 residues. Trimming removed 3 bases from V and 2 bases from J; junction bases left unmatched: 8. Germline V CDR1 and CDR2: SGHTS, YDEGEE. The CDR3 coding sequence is TGTGCCAGCAGCTGGCCAAAGCGGGATCCCTACAATGAGCAGTTCTTC. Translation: CASSWPKRDPYNEQFF.

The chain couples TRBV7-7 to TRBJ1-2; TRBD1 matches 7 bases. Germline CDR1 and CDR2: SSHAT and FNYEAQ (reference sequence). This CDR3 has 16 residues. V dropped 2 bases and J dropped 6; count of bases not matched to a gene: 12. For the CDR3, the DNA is TGTGCCAGCAGCTTATCTTTTTTACTCGACAGGGATGGCTACACCTTC. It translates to CASSLSFLLDRDGYTF.

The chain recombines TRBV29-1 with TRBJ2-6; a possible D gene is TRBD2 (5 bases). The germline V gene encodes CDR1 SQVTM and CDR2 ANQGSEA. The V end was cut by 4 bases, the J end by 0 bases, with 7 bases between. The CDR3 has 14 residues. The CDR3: CSVVARSGANVLTF. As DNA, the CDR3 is TGCAGCGTTGTAGCGCGCTCTGGGGCCAACGTCCTGACTTTC.

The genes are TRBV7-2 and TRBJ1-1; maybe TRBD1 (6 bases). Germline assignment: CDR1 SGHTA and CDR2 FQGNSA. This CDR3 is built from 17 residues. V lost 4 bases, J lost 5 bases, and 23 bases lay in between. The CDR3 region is CASSSTIIGGAGTEAFF. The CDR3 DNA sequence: TGTGCCAGCAGCTCGACAATCATTGGGGGCGCTGGGACTGAAGCTTTCTTT.

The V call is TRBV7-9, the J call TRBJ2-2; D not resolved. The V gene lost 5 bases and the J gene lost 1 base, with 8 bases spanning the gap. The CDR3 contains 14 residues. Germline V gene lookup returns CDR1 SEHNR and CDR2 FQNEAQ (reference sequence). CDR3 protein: CASSSQENTGELFF. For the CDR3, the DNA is TGTGCCAGCAGCAGCCAGGAGAACACCGGGGAGCTGTTTTTT.

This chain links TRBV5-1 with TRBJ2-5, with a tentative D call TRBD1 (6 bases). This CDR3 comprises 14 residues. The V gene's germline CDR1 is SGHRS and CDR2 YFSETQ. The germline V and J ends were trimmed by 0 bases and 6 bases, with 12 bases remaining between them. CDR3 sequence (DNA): TGCGCCAGCAGCTTGGCTAGTCGGGACAAGACCCAGTACTTC. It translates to CASSLASRDKTQYF. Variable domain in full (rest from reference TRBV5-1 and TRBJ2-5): KAGVTQTPRYLIKTRGQQVTLSCSPISGHRSVSWYQQTPGQGLQFLFEYFSETQRNKGNFPGRFSGRQFSNSRSEMNVSTLELGDSALYLCASSLASRDKTQYFGPGTRLLVL.

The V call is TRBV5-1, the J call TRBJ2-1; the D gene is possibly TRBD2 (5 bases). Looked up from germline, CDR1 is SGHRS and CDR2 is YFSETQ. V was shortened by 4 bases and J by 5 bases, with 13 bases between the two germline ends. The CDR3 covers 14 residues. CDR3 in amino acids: CASSRPTGNNEQFF. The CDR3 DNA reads TGCGCCAGCAGCAGACCGACGGGGAACAATGAGCAGTTCTTC.

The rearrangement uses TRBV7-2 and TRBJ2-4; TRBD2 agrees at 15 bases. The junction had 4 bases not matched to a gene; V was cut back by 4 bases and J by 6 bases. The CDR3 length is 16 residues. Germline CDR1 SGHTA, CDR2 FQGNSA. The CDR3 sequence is CASSWTSGRAGNIQYF. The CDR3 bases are TGTGCCAGCAGCTGGACTAGCGGGAGGGCCGGAAACATTCAGTACTTC.

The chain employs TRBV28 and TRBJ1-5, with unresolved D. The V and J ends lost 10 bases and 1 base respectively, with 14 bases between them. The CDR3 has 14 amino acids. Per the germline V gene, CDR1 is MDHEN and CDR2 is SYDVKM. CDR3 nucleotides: TGTGCCACCCTAGGTGGATCGAGCAATCAGCCCCAGCATTTT. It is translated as CATLGGSSNQPQHF.

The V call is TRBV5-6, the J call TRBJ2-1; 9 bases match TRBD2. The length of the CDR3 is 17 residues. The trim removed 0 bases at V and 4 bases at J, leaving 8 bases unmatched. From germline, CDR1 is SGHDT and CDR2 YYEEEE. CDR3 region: CASSLELAGEWYNEQFF. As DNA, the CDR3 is TGTGCCAGCAGCTTGGAACTAGCGGGCGAATGGTACAATGAGCAGTTCTTC.

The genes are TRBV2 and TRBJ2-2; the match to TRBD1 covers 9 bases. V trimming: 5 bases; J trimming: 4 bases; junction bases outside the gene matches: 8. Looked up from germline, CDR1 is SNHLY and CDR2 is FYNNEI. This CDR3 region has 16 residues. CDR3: CASSYTGGGLTGELFF. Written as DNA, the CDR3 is TGTGCCAGCAGTTATACAGGGGGCGGACTCACCGGGGAGCTGTTTTTT. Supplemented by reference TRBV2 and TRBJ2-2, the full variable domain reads EPEVTQTPSHQVTQMGQEVILRCVPISNHLYFYWYRQILGQKVEFLVSFYNNEISEKSEIFDDQFSVERPDGSNFTLKIRSTKLEDSAMYFCASSYTGGGLTGELFFGEGSRLTVL.

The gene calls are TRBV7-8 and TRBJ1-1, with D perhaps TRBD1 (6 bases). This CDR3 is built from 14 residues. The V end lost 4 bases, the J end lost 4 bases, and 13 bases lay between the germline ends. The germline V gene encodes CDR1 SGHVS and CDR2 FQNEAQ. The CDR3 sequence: CASSSITGTTEAFF. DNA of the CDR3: TGTGCCAGCAGCTCCATAACAGGGACCACTGAAGCTTTCTTT.

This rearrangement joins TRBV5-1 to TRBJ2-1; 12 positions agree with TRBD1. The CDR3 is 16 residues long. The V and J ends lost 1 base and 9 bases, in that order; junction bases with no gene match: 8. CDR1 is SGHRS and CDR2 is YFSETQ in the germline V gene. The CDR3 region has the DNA TGCGCCAGCAGCTTGCTTACCGGGACAGGGGGCCTTGAGCAGTTCTTC. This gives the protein CASSLLTGTGGLEQFF. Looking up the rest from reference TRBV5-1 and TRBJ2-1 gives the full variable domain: KAGVTQTPRYLIKTRGQQVTLSCSPISGHRSVSWYQQTPGQGLQFLFEYFSETQRNKGNFPGRFSGRQFSNSRSEMNVSTLELGDSALYLCASSLLTGTGGLEQFFGPGTRLTVL.

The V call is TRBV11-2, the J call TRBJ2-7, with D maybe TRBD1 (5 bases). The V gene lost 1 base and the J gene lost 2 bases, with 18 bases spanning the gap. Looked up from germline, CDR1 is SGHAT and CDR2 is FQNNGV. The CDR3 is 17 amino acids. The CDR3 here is CASSLGVGVTAPYEQYF. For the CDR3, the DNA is TGTGCCAGCAGCTTAGGGGTTGGAGTGACAGCACCCTACGAGCAGTACTTC.

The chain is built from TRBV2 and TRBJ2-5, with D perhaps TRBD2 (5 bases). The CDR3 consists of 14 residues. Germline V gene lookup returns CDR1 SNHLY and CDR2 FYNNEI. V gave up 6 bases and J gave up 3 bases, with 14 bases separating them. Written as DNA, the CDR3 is TGTGCCAGCAGCGATACACGGGGAGAAGAGACCCAGTACTTC. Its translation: CASSDTRGEETQYF.

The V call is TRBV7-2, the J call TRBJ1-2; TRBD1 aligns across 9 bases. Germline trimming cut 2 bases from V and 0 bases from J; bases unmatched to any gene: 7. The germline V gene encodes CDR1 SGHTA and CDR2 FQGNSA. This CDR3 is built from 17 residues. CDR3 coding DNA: TGTGCCAGCAGCTTATATGTGGGACAGGGTTCTAACTATGGCTACACCTTC. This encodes CASSLYVGQGSNYGYTF. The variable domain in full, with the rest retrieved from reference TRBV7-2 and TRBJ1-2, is GAGVSQSPSNKVTEKGKDVELRCDPISGHTALYWYRQSLGQGLEFLIYFQGNSAPDKSGLPSDRFSAERTGGSVSTLTIQRTQQEDSAVYLCASSLYVGQGSNYGYTFGSGTRLTVV.